These 20 T cell receptor beta chains originate from one sample sequenced in a study of blood T cell repertoires in COVID-19. Clones were read by immunoSEQ multiplex PCR, and TCRdb kept only the in-frame ones, dropping some. Among roughly 160,000 clones, more than 75% were seen once, and the ten largest hold 2% to 2.5%. Sequenced material: peripheral blood. The source of these receptors is a man aged 50 to 59 who had recovered from COVID-19.

The rearrangement links TRBV27 to TRBJ2-1; TRBD1 is a possible D gene (6 bases). Germline-derived CDR1 and CDR2 are MNHEY and SMNVEV (reference sequence). CDR3 length equals 14 residues. V was clipped by 4 bases and J by 3 bases, with 10 bases between them. CDR3: CASSSGRGYNEQFF. As DNA, the CDR3 is TGTGCCAGCAGTTCCGGCAGGGGCTACAATGAGCAGTTCTTC.

V gene TRBV5-4 combines with J gene TRBJ2-7, with 7 bases aligning to TRBD1. V dropped 0 bases and J dropped 2; count of bases not matched to a gene: 5. Germline V gives CDR1 SGHNT, CDR2 YYREEE (reference sequence). This CDR3 contains 15 residues. The CDR3 coding sequence is TGTGCCAGCAGCTTGGGACAGGGCCGGACCTACGAGCAGTACTTC. Translated: CASSLGQGRTYEQYF.

As for this clone: Compared with germline, one end of the junction differs, possibly owing to a read error. The chain links TRBV28 to TRBJ1-5, with TRBD1 as a possible D gene (6 bases). CDR1 and CDR2 (germline): MDHEN, SYDVKM. The CDR3 is 12 amino acids. CDR3 residues: CASKQGNQPQHF. The CDR3 DNA sequence: TGTGCCAGCAAACAGGGCAACCAGCCCCAGCATTTT.

This clone was seen only once. V is TRBV28 and J is TRBJ2-7, with 8 positions matching TRBD1. Germline trimming cut 8 bases from V and 1 base from J; bases unmatched to any gene: 10. The CDR3 contains 15 residues. Germline assignment: CDR1 MDHEN and CDR2 SYDVKM. In DNA form, the CDR3 reads TGTGCCAGCCAACCGGGACAGGTAGGATCCTACGAGCAGTACTTC. This codes for CASQPGQVGSYEQYF.

The chain is built from TRBV12-5 and TRBJ1-1; no reliable D call. The CDR3 contains 13 residues. From germline, CDR1 is LGHNT and CDR2 FRNRAP. Trimming removed 3 bases at V and 4 bases at J, with 9 bases between. The chain's CDR3 is CASGFFSGTEAFF. The CDR3 nucleotides are TGTGCTAGTGGTTTTTTTTCGGGCACTGAAGCTTTCTTT. Based on the CDR3 plus reference TRBV12-5 and TRBJ1-1, the full variable domain is DARVTQTPRHKVTEMGQEVTMRCQPILGHNTVFWYRQTMMQGLELLAYFRNRAPLDDSGMPKDRFSAEMPDATLATLKIQPSEPRDSAVYFCASGFFSGTEAFFGQGTRLTVV.

This chain joins TRBV7-2 and TRBJ1-5; D is perhaps TRBD1 (5 bases). The CDR3 contains 14 residues. The V and J ends lost 0 bases and 6 bases respectively, with 9 bases between them. Germline CDR1 reads SGHTA; CDR2 reads FQGNSA. This CDR3 reads CASSLAGATQPQHF. CDR3 nucleotides: TGTGCCAGCAGCTTAGCAGGGGCTACTCAGCCCCAGCATTTT.

V usage is TRBV7-3 and J usage is TRBJ1-2; D perhaps matches TRBD1 (5 bases). CDR3 length: 15 amino acids. Per the germline V gene, CDR1 is SGHTA and CDR2 is FQGTGA. The V end lost 0 bases, the J end lost 6 bases, and 14 bases lay between the germline ends. The CDR3 region has the DNA TGTGCCAGCAGCTTAACTAAGGTCGTAGGGGATGGCTACACCTTC. This encodes CASSLTKVVGDGYTF.

The chain employs TRBV18 and TRBJ2-3, with D hard to call. CDR3 length equals 13 residues. V gave up 3 bases and J gave up 3 bases, with 7 bases separating them. Germline values: CDR1 KGHSH, CDR2 LQKENI. The CDR3 nucleotides read TGTGCCAGCTCACCCACTGTGACAGATACGCAGTATTTT. As protein: CASSPTVTDTQYF.

The chain employs TRBV29-1 and TRBJ2-1, with a tentative D call TRBD2 (5 bases). The V and J ends lost 5 bases and 0 bases respectively, with 14 bases between them. Germline V gene lookup returns CDR1 SQVTM and CDR2 ANQGSEA. CDR3 length: 15 amino acids. This chain's CDR3 is CSVRGFMGSYNEQFF. The CDR3 DNA reads as TGCAGCGTTCGGGGTTTCATGGGCTCCTACAATGAGCAGTTCTTC.

The V gene is TRBV7-4, the J gene TRBJ2-7, with a weak D call TRBD1 (5 bases). The CDR3 loop spans 14 amino acids. The V gene lost 7 bases and the J gene lost 3 bases, with 16 bases spanning the gap. CDR1 SGHVT and CDR2 SQSDAQ come from the germline V gene. The CDR3 DNA is TGTGCCAGCATCCCCGTCTCAGGGTGCTACGAGCAGTACTTC. Its protein product is CASIPVSGCYEQYF. Full variable domain (outside the CDR3, taken from reference TRBV7-4 and TRBJ2-7): GAGVSQSPRYKVAKRGRDVALRCDSISGHVTLYWYRQTLGQGSEVLTYSQSDAQRDKSGRPSGRFSAERPERSVSTLKIQRTEQGDSAVYLCASIPVSGCYEQYFGPGTRLTVT.

The V call is TRBV18, the J call TRBJ2-3; possibly TRBD2 for D (6 bases). The CDR3 is 14 amino acids. Germline CDR1 KGHSH, CDR2 LQKENI. V was shortened by 2 bases and J by 2 bases, with 8 bases between the two germline ends. In DNA form, the CDR3 reads TGTGCCAGCTCACCAGGACTATCCACAGATACGCAGTATTTT. Amino acid sequence: CASSPGLSTDTQYF. Complete variable domain (other parts from reference TRBV18 and TRBJ2-3): NAGVMQNPRHLVRRRGQEARLRCSPMKGHSHVYWYRQLPEEGLKFMVYLQKENIIDESGMPKERFSAEFPKEGPSILRIQQVVRGDSAAYFCASSPGLSTDTQYFGPGTRLTVL.

The CDR3 DNA sequence: TGTGCCAGCACTCCGGGACTAGCGGGGGGTTCCACCGGGGAGCTGTTTTTT. It is translated as CASTPGLAGGSTGELFF. This chain joins TRBV9 and TRBJ2-2, with TRBD2 identical over 15 bases. Unmatched junction bases numbered 7, after V lost 6 bases and J lost 4 bases. The CDR3 runs 17 residues. The V gene's germline CDR1 is SGDLS and CDR2 YYNGEE.

This clone was recorded once. This chain joins TRBV5-1 and TRBJ2-5, with 8 bases aligning to TRBD1. CDR3 length equals 15 residues. Germline V lookup: CDR1 SGHRS, CDR2 YFSETQ. V lost 1 base, J lost 4 bases, and 6 bases stayed unmatched. The CDR3 nucleotides read TGCGCCAGCAGCTTGTGGGGACAGGCGATAGAGACCCAGTACTTC. It encodes CASSLWGQAIETQYF.

The CDR3 is CASSRGTSGSTDTQYF. The DNA of the CDR3 is TGTGCCAGCAGCCGAGGGACTAGCGGAAGCACAGATACGCAGTATTTT. The V and J genes are TRBV7-3 and TRBJ2-3, with 11 bases aligning to TRBD2. Germline assignment: CDR1 SGHTA and CDR2 FQGTGA. V trimming: 5 bases; J trimming: 0 bases; junction bases outside the gene matches: 4. This CDR3 is built from 16 residues.

A word on this clone: Distinct nucleotide sequences in the sample also encode this CDR3. This chain joins TRBV30 and TRBJ1-5; D uncertain. V lost 5 bases and J 2 bases, leaving 7 bases between the germline ends. CDR1 and CDR2 (germline): GTSNPN, SVGIG (reference sequence). The CDR3 totals 12 residues. CDR3 nucleotide sequence: TGTGCCTGGGCCCCTGGCAATCAGCCCCAGCATTTT. Translation gives CAWAPGNQPQHF.

In DNA, the CDR3 is TGTGCCAGCAGCTTATTAGGGGGCTCTGGAAACACCATATATTTT. It yields the protein CASSLLGGSGNTIYF. The chain employs TRBV7-8 and TRBJ1-3; D is possibly TRBD1 (6 bases). Per germline, CDR1 SGHVS and CDR2 FQNEAQ. The CDR3 is 15 residues long. The ends were cut back, 2 bases at V and 0 bases at J, with 8 bases in the middle.

The chain carries TRBV15 and TRBJ1-4; 10 bases line up with TRBD1. This CDR3 spans 16 amino acids. Trimming took 1 base from V and 6 from J; bases not matched to a gene: 5. From germline, CDR1 is LNHNV and CDR2 YYDKDF (reference sequence). CDR3 amino acids: CATSRGTGTGDEKLFF. The DNA of the CDR3 is TGTGCCACCAGCAGAGGGACCGGGACAGGGGATGAAAAACTGTTTTTT.

The chain carries TRBV5-1 and TRBJ1-2, with 8 bases matching TRBD1. The CDR3 consists of 14 residues. V lost 0 bases and J lost 8; bases outside the gene matches: 6. The germline V gene encodes CDR1 SGHRS and CDR2 YFSETQ. The CDR3 region has the DNA TGCGCCAGCAGCTTGGGACAGGGGACCGGCGGCTACACCTTC. Protein: CASSLGQGTGGYTF.

This sequence joins TRBV21-1 and TRBJ2-2; whether TRBD1, the table's D call, matches the DNA was not checked. TRBV21-1 is labeled a pseudogene. CDR3 length: 20 residues. CDR3 amino acids: CASSKNWTGSTSENTGELFF. CDR3 coding DNA: TGTGCCAGCAGCAAAAACTGGACAGGGTCGACTTCTGAGAACACCGGGGAGCTGTTTTTT.

This chain links TRBV15 with TRBJ2-2, with TRBD1 matching 10 bases. The germline CDR1 and CDR2 sequences are LNHNV and YYDKDF (reference sequence). CDR3 length equals 20 residues. The V gene end was trimmed by 5 bases and the J gene end by 3 bases; junction bases not matched to a gene: 18. The CDR3 loop is CATSAKGRDRGSSHTGELFF. CDR3 nucleotide sequence: TGTGCCACCAGCGCAAAGGGCCGGGACAGGGGATCCTCTCACACCGGGGAGCTGTTTTTT.